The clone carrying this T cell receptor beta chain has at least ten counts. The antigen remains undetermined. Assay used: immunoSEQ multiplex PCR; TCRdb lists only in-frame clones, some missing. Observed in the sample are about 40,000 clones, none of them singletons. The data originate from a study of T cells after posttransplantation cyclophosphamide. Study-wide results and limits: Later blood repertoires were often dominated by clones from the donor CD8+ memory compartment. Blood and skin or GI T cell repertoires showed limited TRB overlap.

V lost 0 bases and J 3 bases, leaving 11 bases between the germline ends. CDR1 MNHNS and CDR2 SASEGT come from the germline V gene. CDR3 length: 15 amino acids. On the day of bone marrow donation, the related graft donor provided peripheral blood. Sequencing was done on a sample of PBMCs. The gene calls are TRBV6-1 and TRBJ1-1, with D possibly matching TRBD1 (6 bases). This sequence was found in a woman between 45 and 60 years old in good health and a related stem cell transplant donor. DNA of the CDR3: TGTGCCAGCAGTGAAGCGCACAGGGCGGACACTGAAGCTTTCTTT. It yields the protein CASSEAHRADTEAFF.